This entry lists 26 T cell receptor beta chains sequenced from one sample in a study of cytomegalovirus exposure and HLA in healthy donors. Clones were read by immunoSEQ multiplex PCR, and TCRdb kept only the in-frame ones, dropping some. The sample gives approximately 60,000 clones, about nine tenths of which show up once; less than 4% is in the top ten. Source material: PBMCs. The receptors were gathered from a man younger than 30 in good health and CMV-seronegative.

The chain couples TRBV27 to TRBJ2-5; 14 bases are shared with TRBD2. V trimming: 5 bases; J trimming: 4 bases; junction bases outside the gene matches: 6. The CDR3 length is 16 residues. Germline V lookup: CDR1 MNHEY, CDR2 SMNVEV (reference sequence). CDR3: CASSGRLAGGLETQYF. In DNA, the CDR3 is TGTGCCAGCAGTGGGCGACTAGCGGGAGGGTTAGAGACCCAGTACTTC.

The chain couples TRBV7-9 to TRBJ2-7; TRBD1 might be the D (5 bases). The V and J ends lost 5 bases and 6 bases respectively, with 14 bases between them. Germline V gene data show CDR1 as SEHNR and CDR2 as FQNEAQ (reference sequence). This CDR3 region has 13 residues. The CDR3 bases are TGTGCCAGCAGCCCAGGGCAGGTGGGCGAGCAGTACTTC. Translated, it gives CASSPGQVGEQYF.

This rearrangement joins TRBV7-9 to TRBJ2-1; TRBD1 matches 10 bases. The CDR3 totals 13 residues. Germline-derived CDR1 and CDR2 are SEHNR and FQNEAQ (reference sequence). The V and J ends lost 3 bases and 8 bases, in that order; junction bases with no gene match: 1. CDR3 nucleotides: TGTGCCAGCAGCTTTGGACAGGGGGATGAGCAGTTCTTC. Amino acids: CASSFGQGDEQFF.

The gene calls are TRBV11-2 and TRBJ2-3; D ambiguous. This CDR3 is 13 amino acids long. V was shortened by 5 bases and J by 4 bases, with 10 bases between the two germline ends. CDR1 is SGHAT, CDR2 FQNNGV, per germline. The CDR3: CASSRGFSDTQYF. In nucleotides, the CDR3 is TGTGCCAGCAGCCGAGGATTTTCAGATACGCAGTATTTT.

The chain employs TRBV5-1 and TRBJ1-5, with TRBD1 matching 8 bases. The CDR3 is 15 amino acids. V shed 1 base, J shed 5 bases, and the junction held 5 bases outside the gene matches. Looked up from germline, CDR1 is SGHRS and CDR2 is YFSETQ. In nucleotides, the CDR3 is TGCGCCAGCAGCTTGCAGGGGGCTAAGGATCAGCCCCAGCATTTT. It specifies CASSLQGAKDQPQHF.

The J gene is TRBJ1-5, the V gene TRBV19; D gene unclear. The CDR3 contains 16 residues. Trimming stripped 3 bases from V and 5 bases from J, with 17 bases between. Germline CDR1 is LNHDA and CDR2 is SQIVND (reference sequence). DNA for the CDR3: TGTGCCAGTAGTATCAGGTCGCTCACAGTCGATCAGCCCCAGCATTTT. It yields the protein CASSIRSLTVDQPQHF.

The CDR3 region is CASSLATAGKDEQYF. The CDR3 DNA sequence: TGCGCCAGCAGCTTGGCAACGGCAGGGAAAGACGAGCAGTACTTC. The chain links TRBV5-1 to TRBJ2-7, with D perhaps matching TRBD1 (5 bases). This CDR3 spans 15 amino acids. The V end lost 0 bases, the J end lost 5 bases, and 15 bases lay between the germline ends. Germline values: CDR1 SGHRS, CDR2 YFSETQ.

Here the CDR3 DNA reads TGCGCCAGCAGCCAAGACGGGGTACAAAACATTCAGTACTTC. Translation gives CASSQDGVQNIQYF. The rearrangement uses TRBV4-1 and TRBJ2-4, with a tentative D call TRBD2 (5 bases). The V end lost 0 bases, the J end lost 5 bases, and 8 bases lay between the germline ends. The CDR3 totals 14 residues. Germline lookup yields CDR1 MGHRA and CDR2 YSYEKL.

The chain couples TRBV7-9 to TRBJ2-1; 12 bases match TRBD2. The CDR3 loop spans 15 amino acids. V shed 7 bases, J shed 4 bases, and the junction held 5 bases outside the gene matches. Germline V gene sequence: CDR1 SEHNR, CDR2 FQNEAQ (reference sequence). CDR3 DNA sequence: TGTGCCAGCATCAACGGGACTAGCGGGTACAATGAGCAGTTCTTC. Translation: CASINGTSGYNEQFF. Supplemented by reference TRBV7-9 and TRBJ2-1, the full variable domain reads DTGVSQNPRHKITKRGQNVTFRCDPISEHNRLYWYRQTLGQGPEFLTYFQNEAQLEKSRLLSDRFSAERPKGSFSTLEIQRTEQGDSAMYLCASINGTSGYNEQFFGPGTRLTVL.

CDR3 in amino acids: CASSVASNQPQHF. The DNA of the CDR3 is TGTGCCAGCAGCGTGGCCAGCAATCAGCCCCAGCATTTT. The V gene is TRBV6-4, the J gene TRBJ1-5; D is unresolved. The CDR3 spans 13 residues. Deletions cut 6 bases from V and 1 base from J, with 7 bases between. The germline CDR1 and CDR2 sequences are MRHNA and SNTAGT.

The rearrangement uses TRBV6-6 and TRBJ2-2; 9 bases fit TRBD1. V lost 5 bases and J lost 7; bases outside the gene matches: 11. The CDR3 extends over 16 amino acids. Germline assignment: CDR1 MNHNY and CDR2 SVGAGI (reference sequence). In nucleotides, the CDR3 is TGTGCCAGCAGTAGACAGGGGGTGGGACAAATCGGGGAGCTGTTTTTT. It yields the protein CASSRQGVGQIGELFF.

This clone was recorded only once. This sequence joins TRBV9 and TRBJ2-7; 9 nucleotides line up with TRBD2. V was clipped by 0 bases and J by 6 bases; unmatched bases: 10. Germline-derived CDR1 and CDR2 are SGDLS and YYNGEE. CDR3 size: 16 residues. CDR3 sequence: CASSVAAGLALAEQYF. The CDR3 DNA sequence: TGTGCCAGCAGCGTAGCCGCGGGACTAGCTTTGGCCGAGCAGTACTTC.

This sequence joins TRBV28 and TRBJ2-1; 7 nucleotides agree with TRBD2. This CDR3 contains 13 residues. Germline trimming cut 6 bases from V and 4 bases from J; bases unmatched to any gene: 3. Germline V gene data show CDR1 as MDHEN and CDR2 as SYDVKM. CDR3 loop: CASRTSVYNEQFF. The CDR3 DNA reads TGTGCCAGCAGAACTAGCGTATACAATGAGCAGTTCTTC.

The genes are TRBV6-1 and TRBJ2-7; D is unclear. The length of the CDR3 is 13 residues. Germline loops: CDR1 MNHNS, CDR2 SASEGT. V was pared by 1 base and J by 5 bases, with 9 bases between. CDR3 sequence: CASSEEYQDEQYF. The CDR3 DNA follows: TGTGCCAGCAGTGAAGAGTATCAGGACGAGCAGTACTTC.

The V call is TRBV10-3, the J call TRBJ2-1; TRBD1 matches 7 bases. Looked up from germline, CDR1 is ENHRY and CDR2 is SYGVKD. With 0 bases clipped from V and 8 bases from J, the junction kept 7 bases outside the gene matches. The CDR3 extends over 15 amino acids. CDR3 residues: CAISESGQPWDEQFF. The CDR3 bases are TGTGCCATCAGTGAGTCGGGACAGCCCTGGGATGAGCAGTTCTTC.

V usage is TRBV6-5 and J usage is TRBJ1-1; D gene ambiguous. V lost 0 bases, J lost 1 base, and 9 bases lay in between. The CDR3 spans 15 residues. Germline V gene sequence: CDR1 MNHEY, CDR2 SVGAGI. The CDR3 spells CASSYSDQANTEAFF. CDR3 DNA: TGTGCCAGCAGTTACTCGGATCAGGCGAACACTGAAGCTTTCTTT.

The rearrangement links TRBV5-4 to TRBJ2-5, with 10 bases identical to TRBD1. Trimming cost V 4 bases and J 4 bases; bases outside gene matches: 7. Germline V gene data show CDR1 as SGHNT and CDR2 as YYREEE (reference sequence). The CDR3 runs to 15 residues. The CDR3 loop reads CASSTDRGVGETQYF. The CDR3 coding sequence is TGTGCCAGCAGCACGGACAGGGGGGTTGGAGAGACCCAGTACTTC.

This chain uses TRBV4-1 with TRBJ1-1; the match to TRBD1 covers 8 bases. CDR1 MGHRA and CDR2 YSYEKL come from the germline V gene. There are 14 residues in the CDR3. The V and J ends lost 6 bases and 3 bases, in that order; junction bases with no gene match: 6. The CDR3 bases are TGCGCCAGCAGTAGAGACAGGGGATACACTGAAGCTTTCTTT. Its protein is CASSRDRGYTEAFF.

The chain couples TRBV5-4 to TRBJ1-1; 8 nucleotides match TRBD1. After removal of 0 bases from V and 7 bases from J, the junction contained 2 bases not matched to a gene. Per germline, CDR1 SGHNT and CDR2 YYREEE (reference sequence). This CDR3 is built from 13 residues. The CDR3 DNA reads TGTGCCAGCAGCTTGGGACAGGGGCATGAAGCTTTCTTT. It yields the protein CASSLGQGHEAFF.

This rearrangement joins TRBV10-3 to TRBJ1-2; D uncertain. The CDR3 consists of 13 residues. CDR1 and CDR2 (germline): ENHRY, SYGVKD. Trimming cost V 2 bases and J 0 bases, with 4 bases left between them. As DNA, the CDR3 is TGTGCCATCAGTGAGACATCTAACTATGGCTACACCTTC. Translation gives CAISETSNYGYTF.

This chain joins TRBV15 and TRBJ1-2, with D hard to call. Germline V gives CDR1 LNHNV, CDR2 YYDKDF (reference sequence). The CDR3 extends over 17 amino acids. The V and J ends lost 3 bases and 4 bases respectively, with 21 bases between them. The CDR3 sequence is CATSRFSIGGYVYGYTF. CDR3 sequence (DNA): TGTGCCACCAGCAGGTTCAGTATTGGAGGTTATGTCTATGGCTACACCTTC.

This sequence joins TRBV5-1 and TRBJ2-7; 8 bases fit TRBD2. The V and J ends lost 4 bases and 0 bases, in that order; junction bases with no gene match: 3. The CDR3 contains 14 residues. Germline CDR1 SGHRS, CDR2 YFSETQ. The CDR3 DNA follows: TGCGCCAGCAGCGTCACTAGCGGCTCCTACGAGCAGTACTTC. This codes for CASSVTSGSYEQYF.

The rearrangement uses TRBV18 and TRBJ1-2; D is unresolved. This CDR3 comprises 16 residues. Per the germline V gene, CDR1 is KGHSH and CDR2 is LQKENI. Trimming took off 3 bases at V and 4 bases at J, with 18 bases between the two ends. Here the CDR3 DNA reads TGTGCCAGCTCACCGGCAAGGGCCAGCGGGCTCTATGGCTACACCTTC. This encodes CASSPARASGLYGYTF.

The chain uses TRBV11-2 and TRBJ2-2; TRBD2 agrees at 7 bases. The length of the CDR3 is 15 residues. The trim removed 2 bases at V and 4 bases at J, leaving 4 bases unmatched. From germline, CDR1 is SGHAT and CDR2 FQNNGV. The CDR3 DNA sequence: TGTGCCAGCAGCTTACGGGGGGAGGGCACCGGGGAGCTGTTTTTT. This sequence encodes CASSLRGEGTGELFF.

J is TRBJ1-2 and V is TRBV28, with TRBD1 matching over 10 bases. Trimming at V came to 4 bases and at J to 3 bases, leaving 5 bases not matched to a gene. Looked up from germline, CDR1 is MDHEN and CDR2 is SYDVKM. This CDR3 spans 15 amino acids. The CDR3, as DNA: TGTGCCAGCAGTTCCGGGACAGGGGTACACTATGGCTACACCTTC. Encoded protein: CASSSGTGVHYGYTF.

This clone turned up a few times. This chain joins TRBV7-8 and TRBJ1-1, with 7 positions matching TRBD1. Germline trimming cut 1 base from V and 4 bases from J; bases unmatched to any gene: 3. The length of the CDR3 is 14 residues. Germline CDR1 and CDR2: SGHVS and FQNEAQ. CDR3 DNA: TGTGCCAGCAGCTTAGTAAGGGGGCGCACTGAAGCTTTCTTT. Protein product: CASSLVRGRTEAFF.